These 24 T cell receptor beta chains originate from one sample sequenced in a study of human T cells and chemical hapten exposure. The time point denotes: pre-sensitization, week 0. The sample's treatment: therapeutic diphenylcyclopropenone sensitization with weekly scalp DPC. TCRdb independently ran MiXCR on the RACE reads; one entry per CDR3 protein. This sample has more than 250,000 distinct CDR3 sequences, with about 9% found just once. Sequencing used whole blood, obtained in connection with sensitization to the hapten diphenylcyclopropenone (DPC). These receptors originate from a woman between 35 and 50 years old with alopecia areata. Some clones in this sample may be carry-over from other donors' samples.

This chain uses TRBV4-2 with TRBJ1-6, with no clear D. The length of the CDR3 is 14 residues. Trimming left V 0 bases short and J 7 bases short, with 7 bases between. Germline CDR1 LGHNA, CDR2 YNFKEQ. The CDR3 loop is CASSQESPNSPLHF. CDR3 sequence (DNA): TGTGCCAGCAGCCAAGAAAGTCCGAATTCACCCCTCCACTTT.

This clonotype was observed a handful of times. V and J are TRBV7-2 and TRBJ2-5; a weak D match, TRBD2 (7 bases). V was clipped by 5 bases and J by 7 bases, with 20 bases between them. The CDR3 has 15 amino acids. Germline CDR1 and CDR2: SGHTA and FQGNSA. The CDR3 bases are TGTGCCAGCAGCACCAGCTCGGGGGGCTCGGGGACCCAGTACTTC. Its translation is CASSTSSGGSGTQYF. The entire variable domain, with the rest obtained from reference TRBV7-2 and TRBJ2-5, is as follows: GAGVSQSPSNKVTEKGKDVELRCDPISGHTALYWYRQSLGQGLEFLIYFQGNSAPDKSGLPSDRFSAERTGGSVSTLTIQRTQQEDSAVYLCASSTSSGGSGTQYFGPGTRLLVL.

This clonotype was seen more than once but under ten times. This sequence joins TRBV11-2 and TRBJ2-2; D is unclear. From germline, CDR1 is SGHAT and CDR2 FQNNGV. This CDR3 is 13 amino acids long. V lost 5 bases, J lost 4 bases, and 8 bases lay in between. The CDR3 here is CASSAQFTGELFF. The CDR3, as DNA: TGTGCCAGCAGCGCCCAATTCACCGGGGAGCTGTTTTTT. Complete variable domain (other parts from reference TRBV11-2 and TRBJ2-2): EAGVAQSPRYKIIEKRQSVAFWCNPISGHATLYWYQQILGQGPKLLIQFQNNGVVDDSQLPKDRFSAERLKGVDSTLKIQPAKLEDSAVYLCASSAQFTGELFFGEGSRLTVL.

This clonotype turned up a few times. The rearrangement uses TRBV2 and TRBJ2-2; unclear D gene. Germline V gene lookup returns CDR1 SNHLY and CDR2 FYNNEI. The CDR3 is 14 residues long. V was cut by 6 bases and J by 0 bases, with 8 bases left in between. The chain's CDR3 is CASRRIANTGELFF. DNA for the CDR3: TGTGCCAGCAGACGGATAGCGAACACCGGGGAGCTGTTTTTT.

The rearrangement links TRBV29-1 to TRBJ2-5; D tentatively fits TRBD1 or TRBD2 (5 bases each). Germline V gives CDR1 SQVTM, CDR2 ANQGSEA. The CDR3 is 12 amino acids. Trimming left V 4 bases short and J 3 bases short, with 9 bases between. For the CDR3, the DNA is TGCAGCGTTGCCGGGACGGAAGAGACCCAGTACTTC. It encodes CSVAGTEETQYF.

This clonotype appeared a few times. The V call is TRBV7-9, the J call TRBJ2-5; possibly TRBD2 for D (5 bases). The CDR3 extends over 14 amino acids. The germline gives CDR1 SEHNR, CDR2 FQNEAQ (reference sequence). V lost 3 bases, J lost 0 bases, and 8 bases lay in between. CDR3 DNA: TGTGCCAGCAGCTTCTCCGGGAACCAAGAGACCCAGTACTTC. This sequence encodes CASSFSGNQETQYF.

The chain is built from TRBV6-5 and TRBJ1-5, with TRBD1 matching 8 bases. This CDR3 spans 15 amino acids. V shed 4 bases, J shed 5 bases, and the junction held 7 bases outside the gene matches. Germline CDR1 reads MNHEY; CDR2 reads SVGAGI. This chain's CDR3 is CASSSRQGMYQPQHF. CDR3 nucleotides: TGTGCCAGCAGTTCCCGACAGGGGATGTATCAGCCCCAGCATTTT.

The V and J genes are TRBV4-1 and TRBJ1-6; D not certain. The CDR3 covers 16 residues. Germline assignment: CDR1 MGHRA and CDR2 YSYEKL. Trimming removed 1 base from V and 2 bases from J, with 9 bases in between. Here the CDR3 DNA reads TGCGCCAGCAGCCAAGGGTCCGGTACCTATAATTCACCCCTCCACTTT. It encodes CASSQGSGTYNSPLHF.

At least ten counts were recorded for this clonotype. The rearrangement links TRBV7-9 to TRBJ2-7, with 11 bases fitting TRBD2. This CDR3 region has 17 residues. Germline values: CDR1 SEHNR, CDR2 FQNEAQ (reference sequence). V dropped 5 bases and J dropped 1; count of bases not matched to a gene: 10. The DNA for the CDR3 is TGTGCCAGCAGCCGCGGGGTAGCGGGAGGGTCATCCTACGAGCAGTACTTC. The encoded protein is CASSRGVAGGSSYEQYF. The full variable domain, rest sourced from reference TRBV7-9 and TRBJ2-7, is DTGVSQNPRHKITKRGQNVTFRCDPISEHNRLYWYRQTLGQGPEFLTYFQNEAQLEKSRLLSDRFSAERPKGSFSTLEIQRTEQGDSAMYLCASSRGVAGGSSYEQYFGPGTRLTVT.

In DNA form, the CDR3 reads TGTGCCATCAGTGAAACAGGGAACACTGAAGCTTTCTTT. Protein sequence: CAISETGNTEAFF. The gene calls are TRBV10-3 and TRBJ1-1; D perhaps matches TRBD1 (5 bases). This CDR3 has 13 amino acids. The V gene lost 3 bases and the J gene lost 1 base, with 6 bases spanning the gap. CDR1 and CDR2 (germline): ENHRY, SYGVKD.

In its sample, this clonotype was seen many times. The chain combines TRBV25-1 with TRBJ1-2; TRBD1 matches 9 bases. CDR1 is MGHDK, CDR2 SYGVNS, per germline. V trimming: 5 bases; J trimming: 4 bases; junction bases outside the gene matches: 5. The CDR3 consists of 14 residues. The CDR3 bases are TGTGCCAGCAGTTTACAGGGGGCCACCTATGGCTACACCTTC. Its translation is CASSLQGATYGYTF.

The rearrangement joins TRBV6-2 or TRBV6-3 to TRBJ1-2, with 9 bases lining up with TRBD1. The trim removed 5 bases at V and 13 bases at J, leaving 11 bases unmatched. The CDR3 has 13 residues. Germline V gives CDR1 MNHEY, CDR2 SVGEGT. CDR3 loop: CASSTDRGLPTTF. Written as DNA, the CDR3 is TGTGCCAGCAGTACGGACAGGGGTCTGCCTACCACCTTC.

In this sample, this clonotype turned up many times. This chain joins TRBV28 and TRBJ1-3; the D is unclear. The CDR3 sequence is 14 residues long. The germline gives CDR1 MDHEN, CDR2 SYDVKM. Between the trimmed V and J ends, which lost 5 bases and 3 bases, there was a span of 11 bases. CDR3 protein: CASSPPGIGNTIYF. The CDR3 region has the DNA TGTGCCAGCAGTCCCCCGGGTATTGGAAACACCATATATTTT.

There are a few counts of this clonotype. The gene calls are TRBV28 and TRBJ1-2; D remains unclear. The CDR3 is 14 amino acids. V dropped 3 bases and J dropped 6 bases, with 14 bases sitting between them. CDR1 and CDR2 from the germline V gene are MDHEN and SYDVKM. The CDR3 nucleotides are TGTGCCAGCAGTTTGAACAACGGCGCTCATGGCTACACCTTC. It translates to CASSLNNGAHGYTF.

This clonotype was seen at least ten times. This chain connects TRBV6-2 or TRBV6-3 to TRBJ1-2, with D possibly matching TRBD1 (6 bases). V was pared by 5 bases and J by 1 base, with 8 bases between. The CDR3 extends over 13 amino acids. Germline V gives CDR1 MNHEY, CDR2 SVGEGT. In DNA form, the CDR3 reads TGTGCCAGCAGTGTGGACAGTAACTATGGCTACACCTTC. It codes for CASSVDSNYGYTF.

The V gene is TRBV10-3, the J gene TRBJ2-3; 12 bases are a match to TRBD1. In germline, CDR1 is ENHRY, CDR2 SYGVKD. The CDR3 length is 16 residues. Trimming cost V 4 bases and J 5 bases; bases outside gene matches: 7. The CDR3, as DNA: TGTGCCATCAGTGCCCACGGGACAGGGGGCAAAGATACGCAGTATTTT. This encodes CAISAHGTGGKDTQYF.

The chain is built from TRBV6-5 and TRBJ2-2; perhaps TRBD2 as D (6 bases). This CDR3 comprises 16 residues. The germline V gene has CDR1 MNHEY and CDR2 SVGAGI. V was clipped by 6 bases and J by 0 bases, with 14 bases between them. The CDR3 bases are TGTGCCAGCAGCCTTACAACTAGCCCGAACACCGGGGAGCTGTTTTTT. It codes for CASSLTTSPNTGELFF.

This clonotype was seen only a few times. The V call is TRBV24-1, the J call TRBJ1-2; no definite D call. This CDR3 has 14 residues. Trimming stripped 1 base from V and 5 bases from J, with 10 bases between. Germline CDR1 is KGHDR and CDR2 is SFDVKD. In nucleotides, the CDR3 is TGTGCCACCAGTGATTTTGGCCGAAATTATGGCTACACCTTC. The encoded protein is CATSDFGRNYGYTF.

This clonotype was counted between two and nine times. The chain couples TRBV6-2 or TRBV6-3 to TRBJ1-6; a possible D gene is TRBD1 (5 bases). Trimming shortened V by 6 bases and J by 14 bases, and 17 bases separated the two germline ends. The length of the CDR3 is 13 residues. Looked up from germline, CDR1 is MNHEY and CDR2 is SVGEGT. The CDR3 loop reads CASRSGPNSALHF. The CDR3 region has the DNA TGTGCCAGCAGATCGGGACCTAATTCGGCCCTCCACTTT.

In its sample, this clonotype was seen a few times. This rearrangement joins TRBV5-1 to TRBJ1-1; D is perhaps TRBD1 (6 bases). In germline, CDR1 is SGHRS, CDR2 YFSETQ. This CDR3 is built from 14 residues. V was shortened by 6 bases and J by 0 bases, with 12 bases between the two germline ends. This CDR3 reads CASNGGQMNTEAFF. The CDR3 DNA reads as TGCGCCAGCAACGGGGGGCAGATGAACACTGAAGCTTTCTTT.

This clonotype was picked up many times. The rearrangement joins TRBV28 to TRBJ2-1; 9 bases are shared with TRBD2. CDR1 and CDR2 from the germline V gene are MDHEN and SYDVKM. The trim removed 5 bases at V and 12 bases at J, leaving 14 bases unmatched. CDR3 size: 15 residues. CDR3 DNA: TGTGCCAGCAGTCCCCGCGGGGGGGCCTCCGTAAGGCAGTTCTTC. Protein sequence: CASSPRGGASVRQFF.

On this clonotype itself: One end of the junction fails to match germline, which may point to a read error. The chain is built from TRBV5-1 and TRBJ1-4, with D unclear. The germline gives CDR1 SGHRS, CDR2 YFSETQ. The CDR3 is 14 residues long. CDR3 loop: CASCLSQAGEKLFF. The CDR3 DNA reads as TGCGCCAGCTGCTTGAGCCAGGCGGGTGAAAAACTGTTTTTT.

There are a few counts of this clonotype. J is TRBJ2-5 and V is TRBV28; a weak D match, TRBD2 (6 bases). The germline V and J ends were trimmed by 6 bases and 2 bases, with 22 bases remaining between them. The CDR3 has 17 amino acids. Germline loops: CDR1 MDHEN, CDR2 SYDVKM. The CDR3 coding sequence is TGTGCCAGCAGAACGGGTGCGGGGTTGGAGGCACAAGAGACCCAGTACTTC. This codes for CASRTGAGLEAQETQYF.

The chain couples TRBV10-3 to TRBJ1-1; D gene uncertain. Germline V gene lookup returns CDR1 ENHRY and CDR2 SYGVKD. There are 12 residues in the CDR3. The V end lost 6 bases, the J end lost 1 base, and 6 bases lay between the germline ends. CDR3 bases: TGTGCCATCAGGGCGCAGAACACTGAAGCTTTCTTT. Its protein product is CAIRAQNTEAFF.